In its sample, the clone carrying this T cell receptor (beta chain) was seen a few times. The entry originates in a study of blood T cell repertoires in COVID-19. This CDR3 contains 16 residues. Trimming removed 4 bases from V and 8 bases from J; junction bases left unmatched: 11. Germline values: CDR1 LNHDA, CDR2 SQIVND (reference sequence). Some clones are missing from TCRdb's copy, which holds only in-frame ones; the method was immunoSEQ multiplex PCR. The table has fewer than 130,000 clones, 76% seen once. V is TRBV19 and J is TRBJ2-1, with 10 bases fitting TRBD2. This TCR derives from an elderly woman with acute or convalescent COVID-19. The sample taken for sequencing was peripheral blood. CDR3 protein: CASSKSLAGDVYEQFF. The CDR3 coding sequence is TGTGCCAGTAGTAAAAGCCTAGCGGGAGACGTATATGAGCAGTTCTTC. Drawing the rest from reference TRBV19 and TRBJ2-1, the complete variable domain is DGGITQSPKYLFRKEGQNVTLSCEQNLNHDAMYWYRQDPGQGLRLIYYSQIVNDFQKGDIAEGYSVSREKKESFPLTVTSAQKNPTAFYLCASSKSLAGDVYEQFFGPGTRLTVL.